The next 13 T cell receptor beta chains were all read from a single sample in a study of blood T cell repertoires in COVID-19. Here immunoSEQ multiplex PCR was the method, and the copy in TCRdb shows in-frame clones only, minus some. The table lists about 140,000 clones, around three quarters of them singletons. Specimen: peripheral blood. The receptors shown here come from a man in his fifties or sixties with acute or convalescent COVID-19.

The chain couples TRBV5-1 to TRBJ1-1; the match to TRBD1 covers 7 bases. The CDR3 is made up of 19 amino acids. V dropped 0 bases and J dropped 0; count of bases not matched to a gene: 14. The germline gives CDR1 SGHRS, CDR2 YFSETQ. The CDR3 nucleotides are TGCGCCAGCAGCTTGGGCAGGGGGACCCCCCGGGGCATGAACACTGAAGCTTTCTTT. This sequence encodes CASSLGRGTPRGMNTEAFF.

The rearrangement joins TRBV27 to TRBJ2-2; the D is unclear. This CDR3 has 14 amino acids. CDR1 and CDR2 from the germline V gene are MNHEY and SMNVEV (reference sequence). V lost 4 bases and J lost 7, with 13 bases in between. CDR3 in amino acids: CASSSTDTYGELFF. CDR3 in DNA: TGTGCCAGCAGTTCCACTGACACATACGGGGAGCTGTTTTTT.

This clone has just a few counts. The chain couples TRBV7-3 to TRBJ2-1, with 10 bases identical to TRBD1. Losses at the gene ends were 5 bases for V and 5 bases for J; bases not matched to a gene: 6. CDR3 length: 15 amino acids. Per germline, CDR1 SGHTA and CDR2 FQGTGA. The CDR3 loop reads CASSPGTGVHNEQFF. CDR3 DNA: TGTGCCAGCAGCCCCGGGACAGGGGTCCACAATGAGCAGTTCTTC. The whole variable domain, filled in from reference TRBV7-3 and TRBJ2-1, reads GAGVSQTPSNKVTEKGKYVELRCDPISGHTALYWYRQSLGQGPEFLIYFQGTGAADDSGLPNDRFFAVRPEGSVSTLKIQRTERGDSAVYLCASSPGTGVHNEQFFGPGTRLTVL.

The chain links TRBV30 to TRBJ2-7; maybe TRBD2 (6 bases). The V gene lost 3 bases and the J gene lost 6 bases, with 12 bases spanning the gap. Germline values: CDR1 GTSNPN, CDR2 SVGIG (reference sequence). CDR3 length: 12 amino acids. The CDR3: CAWSGPGVEQYV. As DNA, the CDR3 is TGTGCCTGGAGCGGGCCGGGGGTCGAGCAGTACGTC.

The V and J genes are TRBV7-8 and TRBJ2-5; tentative D call: TRBD1 (5 bases). V lost 6 bases to trimming and J lost 2 bases, with 16 bases between them. CDR1 and CDR2 (germline): SGHVS, FQNEAQ. The CDR3 length is 15 residues. The DNA of the CDR3 is TGTGCCAGCAGGCGAGATACAGGTTATCAAGAGACCCAGTACTTC. Translated: CASRRDTGYQETQYF.

Only one count was recorded for this clone. V is TRBV19 and J is TRBJ2-1; 13 bases line up with TRBD2. CDR1 and CDR2 (germline): LNHDA, SQIVND (reference sequence). This CDR3 region has 15 residues. The V and J ends lost 7 bases and 7 bases, in that order; junction bases with no gene match: 7. The CDR3 region is CASTLTSGGSNEQFF. Here the CDR3 DNA reads TGTGCCAGTACCCTGACTAGCGGGGGGTCTAATGAGCAGTTCTTC.

V is TRBV5-6 and J is TRBJ1-2; D is perhaps TRBD1 (6 bases). The germline V gene has CDR1 SGHDT and CDR2 YYEEEE. V lost 2 bases and J 8 bases, leaving 19 bases between the germline ends. The CDR3 totals 15 residues. CDR3: CASSLINREGMGYTF. The CDR3, as DNA: TGTGCCAGCAGCTTAATAAACAGGGAGGGGATGGGCTACACCTTC. Full variable domain (remainder filled in from reference TRBV5-6 and TRBJ1-2): DAGVTQSPTHLIKTRGQQVTLRCSPKSGHDTVSWYQQALGQGPQFIFQYYEEEERQRGNFPDRFSGHQFPNYSSELNVNALLLGDSALYLCASSLINREGMGYTFGSGTRLTVV.

This chain joins TRBV28 and TRBJ2-5, with TRBD2 identical over 10 bases. This CDR3 is 16 amino acids long. Germline CDR1 and CDR2: MDHEN and SYDVKM. V lost 3 bases, J lost 2 bases, and 6 bases stayed unmatched. CDR3 DNA: TGTGCCAGCAGTTTCTATATAGCGGGGGGACAAGAGACCCAGTACTTC. Translation gives CASSFYIAGGQETQYF. Variable domain in full (rest from reference TRBV28 and TRBJ2-5): DVKVTQSSRYLVKRTGEKVFLECVQDMDHENMFWYRQDPGLGLRLIYFSYDVKMKEKGDIPEGYSVSREKKERFSLILESASTNQTSMYLCASSFYIAGGQETQYFGPGTRLLVL.

The genes are TRBV30 and TRBJ1-6, with D maybe TRBD1 (5 bases). CDR1 GTSNPN and CDR2 SVGIG come from the germline V gene (reference sequence). The V end lost 4 bases, the J end lost 9 bases, and 16 bases lay between the germline ends. The CDR3 sequence is 14 residues long. The DNA of the CDR3 is TGTGCCTGGAAGGAACCAGGGAGGTCTTCACCCCTCCACTTT. Translating gives CAWKEPGRSSPLHF.

The V call is TRBV19, the J call TRBJ2-7; 11 bases are a match to TRBD1. Germline V gene data show CDR1 as LNHDA and CDR2 as SQIVND (reference sequence). The V gene end was trimmed by 4 bases and the J gene end by 4 bases; junction bases not matched to a gene: 3. The CDR3 totals 14 residues. The CDR3 spells CASSSGTGGYEQYF. CDR3 DNA: TGTGCCAGTAGTAGCGGGACAGGGGGGTACGAGCAGTACTTC.

The rearrangement links TRBV10-2 to TRBJ2-7; TRBD1 aligns across 7 bases. CDR3 length: 15 residues. Losses at the gene ends were 6 bases for V and 3 bases for J; bases not matched to a gene: 11. Germline CDR1 is WSHSY and CDR2 is SAAADI. CDR3 sequence: CASRPGWDSYYEQYV. The DNA for the CDR3 is TGCGCCAGCAGGCCCGGGTGGGACAGTTACTACGAGCAGTACGTC.

J is TRBJ2-1 and V is TRBV19; 11 bases align to TRBD2. CDR1 and CDR2 (germline): LNHDA, SQIVND (reference sequence). The CDR3 is made up of 14 amino acids. The V and J ends lost 2 bases and 10 bases, in that order; junction bases with no gene match: 4. The CDR3 nucleotides read TGTGCCAGTAGTATAACTAGCGGGGGTGGGGAGCAGTTCTTC. Protein: CASSITSGGGEQFF. The whole variable domain, filled in from reference TRBV19 and TRBJ2-1, reads DGGITQSPKYLFRKEGQNVTLSCEQNLNHDAMYWYRQDPGQGLRLIYYSQIVNDFQKGDIAEGYSVSREKKESFPLTVTSAQKNPTAFYLCASSITSGGGEQFFGPGTRLTVL.

The rearrangement joins TRBV12-5 to TRBJ2-2, with 7 bases matching TRBD2. With 7 bases clipped from V and 7 bases from J, the junction kept 3 bases outside the gene matches. CDR1 and CDR2 from the germline V gene are LGHNT and FRNRAP. This CDR3 is 12 amino acids long. Here the CDR3 DNA reads TGTGCTAGTGACCCGGGGGGCGGGGAGCTGTTTTTT. Amino acid sequence: CASDPGGGELFF.